Listed below are T cell receptor beta chains from one sample, sequenced in a study of blood T cell repertoires in COVID-19. Method: immunoSEQ multiplex PCR; TCRdb's copy keeps in-frame clones and lacks some. Here the sample spans approximately 270,000 clones, about 86% being singletons. The sequenced material came from peripheral blood. The source is a person aged 70 to 85 with COVID-19, enrolled during active disease. Each CDR3 is given without its conserved first and last residue. A D gene is named only where the DNA matches it firmly.

v_gene	j_gene	d_gene	CDR3aa
TRBV19	TRBJ2-7	TRBD2	ASSKGLALEQY
TRBV19	TRBJ2-1	TRBD1	ASSRQGPKF
TRBV3-1/TRBV3-2	TRBJ2-7	-	ASSQAGFEQY
TRBV5-4	TRBJ1-3	-	ASSSRDNSGNTIY
TRBV7-8	TRBJ2-2	TRBD2	ASSLARLAGVKTGELF
TRBV5-4	TRBJ1-2	-	ASSLDRAYGYT
TRBV7-2	TRBJ2-2	TRBD2	ASSPSGGGTGELF
TRBV6-5	TRBJ1-6	-	ASSYSRGSSPLH
TRBV18	TRBJ2-7	-	ASSPRNSGEQY
TRBV6-1	TRBJ1-4	-	ASSEGLVRATNEKLF
TRBV9	TRBJ2-7	-	ASSLSGGQYEQY
TRBV30	TRBJ2-7	-	AWSGGEPQY
TRBV15	TRBJ1-1	-	ATSPRGLSGFLDTEAF
TRBV6-2/TRBV6-3	TRBJ2-5	TRBD2	ASSYRTGLAGGVETQY
TRBV4-1	TRBJ1-1	-	ASSLTFYLGREAF
TRBV30	TRBJ2-1	TRBD2	AWRGSGRYDEQF
TRBV10-3	TRBJ1-2	-	AISESEDSYYGYT